The rows below give T cell receptor beta chains drawn from one sample of a study of T cell repertoires in cytomegalovirus infection. MiXCR was run by TCRdb on the reads, yielding one entry per CDR3 protein. This sample yields tens of thousands of distinct CDR3 sequences, of which under 20% are seen a single time; 53% belongs to the top ten. These receptors lack a known antigen. This specimen consisted of CD8+ T cells from cultured PBMCs, obtained from culture after CMV antigen stimulation. These receptors came from a human donor in good health (CMV status not recorded). Some clones in this sample may be carry-over from other donors' samples. Each CDR3 is given with its conserved first and last residue. The D gene is left open where the match is weak. Clone size is given for some rows only: seen once, a few or many times, or a class if the clone is expanded.

TRBJ2-1	TRBD2	TRBV12-3/TRBV12-4	-	CASSPLVAGGPHEQVF	TGTGCCAGCAGCCCTCTTGTGGCGGGAGGGCCGCATGAGCAGGTCTTC
TRBJ2-7	-	TRBV12-3/TRBV12-4	-	CASSLTAGEQYF	TGTGCCAGCAGTTTAACTGCTGGGGAGCAGTACTTC
TRBJ1-1	TRBD1	TRBV7-2	medium-sized	CASSLGQRDRAPEAFF	TGTGCCAGCAGCTTAGGTCAACGGGACAGGGCACCTGAAGCTTTCTTT
TRBJ2-1	-	TRBV19	few	CASSAQGDWNYNEQFF	TGTGCCAGTAGTGCTCAGGGGGACTGGAACTACAATGAGCAGTTCTTC
TRBJ2-1	TRBD2	TRBV29-1	-	CSVSLAGGQNEQFF	TGCAGCGTTTCACTAGCGGGAGGGCAGAATGAGCAGTTCTTC
TRBJ2-1	TRBD2	TRBV6-5	many	CASSVQTSGSNEQFF	TGTGCCAGCAGTGTACAGACTAGCGGGAGTAATGAGCAGTTCTTC
TRBJ1-1	TRBD1	TRBV27	-	CASQDRARTEAFF	TGTGCCAGCCAGGACAGGGCGAGGACTGAAGCTTTCTTT
TRBJ2-7	-	TRBV4-2	-	CASSQDRGIIEQYF	TGTGCCAGCAGCCAAGATCGGGGTATAATCGAGCAGTACTTC
TRBJ2-1	TRBD1	TRBV27	-	CASSLTGGDEQFF	TGTGCCAGCAGTTTAACAGGGGGCGATGAGCAGTTCTTC
TRBJ1-1	-	TRBV7-6	few	CASSLWDSGTEAFF	TGTGCCAGCAGCTTATGGGATTCCGGCACTGAAGCTTTCTTT
TRBJ2-7	TRBD2	TRBV7-9	many	CASSLGRGYEQYF	TGTGCCAGCAGCCTTGGGCGGGGGTACGAGCAGTACTTC
TRBJ1-6	TRBD1	TRBV27	many	CASTHFGTGSINPLHF	TGTGCCAGCACCCATTTTGGGACAGGGAGTATCAATCCCCTCCACTTT
TRBJ2-7	TRBD2	TRBV7-6	many	CASSLAVAGGTPYEQYF	TGTGCCAGCAGCTTAGCGGTCGCGGGAGGTACTCCCTACGAGCAGTACTTC
TRBJ2-3	-	TRBV7-6	-	CASSFGSGTDTQYF	TGTGCCAGCAGCTTTGGTAGTGGGACAGATACGCAGTATTTT
TRBJ1-5	TRBD1	TRBV19	-	CASRRTGTNQPQHF	TGTGCCAGTAGGAGGACAGGGACCAATCAGCCCCAGCATTTT
TRBJ2-5	TRBD2	TRBV28	few	CASSSIAGGIQETQYF	TGTGCCAGCAGTTCTATAGCGGGGGGTATCCAAGAGACCCAGTACTTC
TRBJ2-2	TRBD1	TRBV3-1	-	CASSQVEQGRGELFF	TGTGCCAGCAGCCAAGTCGAACAGGGGCGAGGGGAGCTGTTTTTT